This TCR beta chain derives from a study of blood T cell repertoires in COVID-19. The participants were between about 18 and 90 years old and came from under 25 US areas. Two negative PCRs, clearance, or symptom resolution were required of recovered Cohort 3 donors. The repertoire was sequenced with immunoSEQ multiplex PCR; TCRdb's copy has only in-frame clones and lacks some. The data hold fewer than 300,000 clones, with around 84% observed a single time. V lost 0 bases and J lost 0, with 14 bases in between. This CDR3 is 17 amino acids long. CDR1 and CDR2 from the germline V gene are SGHNT and YYREEE (reference sequence).

Sequences were obtained from PBMCs or T cells enriched from blood (not recorded which). The source of this sequence is a man younger than 35 who had recovered from COVID-19. The V call is TRBV5-4, the J call TRBJ2-3, with no clear D. The CDR3 spells CASSLGLQPTSTDTQYF. CDR3 nucleotide sequence: TGTGCCAGCAGCTTGGGGTTGCAACCGACTAGCACAGATACGCAGTATTTT.